This T cell receptor beta chain came from a study of regulatory T cells in long-lasting Graves disease (dated by TCRdb to the early 2020s). Describing the broader study: To count as having persistent Graves' disease, a patient had to have received antithyroid drug treatment for over 5 years with TSH receptor autoantibodies remaining persistently positive. Persistent Graves' disease patients were compared with newly diagnosed Graves' disease patients by peripheral blood TCR sequencing and RNA sequencing. A total of some 33 samples were covered by TCR sequencing, comprising some 13 persistent and roughly 20 newly diagnosed Graves' disease patients. Antithyroid drugs had been taken for approximately ten years on average by persistent Graves' disease patients in the clinical cohort. The study was conducted in China and was registered as a clinical trial.

After removal of 8 bases from V and 6 bases from J, the junction retains 5 bases not matched to a gene. The CDR3 goes from the cysteine to the phenylalanine over 12 residues. Kept here is only the CDR3 DNA, which spans 36 bases and is read in frame from base 1. Per the germline V gene, SQVTM is the CDR1 and ANQGSEA is the CDR2. To note about this clonotype: The antigen it recognizes is unknown. Base qualities are not recorded, but no much larger clone differs from it by a single base.

The library was made by multiplex PCR. TCRdb records Illumina HiSeq 4000 as the sequencer. To build TCR beta libraries, CDR3 regions were amplified by Arm-PCR using iRepertoire HTBI primers. Before sequencing, the PCR products underwent gel purification. For the original study's pipeline: Across samples, 60 to 75 TRBV and 14 TRBJ segments were identified and used for gene usage analysis of CDR3 amino acid clonotypes. COPE and FqMerger were used to merge filtered high-quality paired reads into contigs. BLAST was used to align contigs to the IMGT TRBV, TRBD and TRBJ reference genes, and CDR3 was defined following IMGT. Highly expanded clones were defined as clonotypes with a frequency above 0.1%. Shannon entropy served as the measure of repertoire diversity, while the Gini coefficient captured V-J evenness. A clonotype was considered public if more than one individual shared it. TCRdb handled the public reads itself, with Q25 trimming in fastp and clone calling in MiXCR, and kept productive beta chains. Each record represents a unique CDR3 protein, reported with the most common genes and DNA among its rows. For this entry, the V and J calls and clone size follow TCRdb and not the study's own pipeline. The sample contains around 460,000 distinct CDR3 sequences, 20% to 25% of them found a single time. Around 7% of the sample is held by the ten biggest clonotypes.

The time point label for this specimen denotes: persistent/refractory GD, antithyroid drugs over 5 years with positive TRAb. For both TCR sequencing and RNA sequencing, RNA was extracted from PBMCs in TRIzol. The diagnosis of Graves' disease followed American Thyroid Association guidelines. Patients were recruited from an endocrinology department in Xi'an, China. Each patient gave 7 to 9.5 milliliters of peripheral blood, collected in an EDTA anticoagulant tube. Ficoll Paque Plus density gradient separation was used to isolate PBMCs, and no further T cell sorting was performed. An Agilent 2100 Bioanalyzer and agarose gel were used to check RNA quality, while a NanoDrop 2000 measured RNA concentration. The paper as a whole reports these results and caveats: The study examined only peripheral blood because the primary lesion, thyroid tissue, could not be accessed. Patients with persistent disease shared more public clonotypes (about 2,900) than newly diagnosed patients did (approximately 990). Preferential use of TRBV28, TRBJ1-2 and TRBJ2-5 was observed in persistent disease, whereas TRBV20-1 and TRBJ2-1 were favored in newly diagnosed disease. The authors noted that the small sample size was a limitation that may lower accuracy. Sequencing and analysis were restricted to the TCR beta chain. Lower TCR Shannon entropy and fewer highly expanded clones were observed in persistent Graves' disease patients than in newly diagnosed patients, which suggested clonal expansion.

Here the chain combines TRBV29-1 and TRBJ2-1; TRBD2 matches 9 bases in the middle. The sequence came from a female donor with Graves disease. This material consisted of peripheral blood mononuclear cells (PBMCs), taken when the disease was refractory, from a patient treated with antithyroid drugs. The DNA sequence reads TGCAGCCGTAGCGGGAGTGGCAATGAGCAGTTCTTC. Protein translation: CSRSGSGNEQFF.